Listed below are T cell receptor beta chains from one sample, sequenced in a study of blood T cell repertoires in COVID-19. Repertoires were generated with immunoSEQ multiplex PCR, while TCRdb's copy carries only in-frame clones and drops some. The table shows 210,000 or so clones, with around 81% occurring only once. The material sequenced was PBMCs or T cells enriched from blood (not recorded which). These receptors were obtained from a woman aged 50 to 60 with acute COVID-19. CDR3s include the opening cysteine and the closing phenylalanine or tryptophan. The D gene is left open where the match is weak. Clone size is not always given. Where it is, it says once, few, many or a class for expanded clones.

d_call	v_call	clone_size	j_call	cdr3_aa	cdr3_nt
-	TRBV7-2	-	TRBJ2-3	CASSPGDNTQYF	TGTGCCAGCAGCCCCGGGGACAATACGCAGTATTTT
TRBD1	TRBV28	-	TRBJ1-2	CASSGTGGANYGYTF	TGTGCCAGCAGTGGGACAGGGGGCGCTAACTATGGCTACACCTTC
TRBD1	TRBV7-9	-	TRBJ2-7	CASSAQQGDYEQYF	TGTGCCAGCAGCGCCCAACAGGGGGACTACGAGCAGTACTTC
-	TRBV7-2	-	TRBJ2-3	CASSSLLGGTDTQYF	TGTGCCAGCAGCTCATTATTGGGCGGCACAGATACGCAGTATTTT
TRBD1	TRBV11-3	-	TRBJ1-6	CASGDREGSPLHF	TGTGCCAGTGGGGACAGGGAGGGTTCACCCCTCCACTTT
TRBD2	TRBV5-4	-	TRBJ2-1	CASSRNAGTSSDEQFF	TGTGCCAGCAGCCGAAACGCCGGGACTAGCTCAGATGAGCAGTTCTTC
TRBD1	TRBV5-8	few	TRBJ2-7	CASIPGTGYDYEQYF	TGTGCCAGCATCCCCGGGACAGGGTACGACTACGAGCAGTACTTC
TRBD1	TRBV4-1	-	TRBJ1-1	CASSQVGTGLTEAFF	TGCGCCAGCAGCCAAGTGGGGACAGGTTTGACTGAAGCTTTCTTT
TRBD2	TRBV5-1	-	TRBJ2-1	CASSFPGRANEQFF	TGCGCCAGCAGCTTTCCCGGGAGGGCCAATGAGCAGTTCTTC
TRBD1	TRBV14	once	TRBJ2-1	CASSARDRTLGSYNEQFF	TGTGCCAGCAGCGCCCGGGACAGGACCCTCGGCTCCTACAATGAGCAGTTCTTC
-	TRBV11-2	-	TRBJ2-5	CASSYSHSQETQYF	TGTGCCAGCAGCTATTCGCACAGTCAAGAGACCCAGTACTTC
TRBD2	TRBV14	-	TRBJ2-3	CASSQGASGGPLDTQYF	TGTGCCAGCAGCCAAGGAGCTAGCGGGGGGCCATTAGATACGCAGTATTTT
TRBD1	TRBV2	-	TRBJ1-2	CASSSQGAGSNYGYTF	TGTGCCAGCAGTTCGCAGGGGGCTGGATCTAACTATGGCTACACCTTC
TRBD2	TRBV4-1	-	TRBJ2-1	CASSPVGGVYNEQFF	TGCGCCAGCAGCCCTGTGGGGGGGGTTTACAATGAGCAGTTCTTC
-	TRBV6-5	-	TRBJ1-2	CASSFADWGYTF	TGTGCCAGCAGTTTTGCTGACTGGGGCTACACCTTC
TRBD1	TRBV27	-	TRBJ1-2	CASSGRQGAQDGYTF	TGTGCCAGCAGTGGCCGACAGGGGGCGCAGGATGGCTACACCTTC
-	TRBV18	-	TRBJ1-2	CASSPIGGTDHGYTF	TGTGCCAGCTCACCAATTGGGGGCACGGACCATGGCTACACCTTC
-	TRBV7-8	-	TRBJ1-1	CASSRVGDRGRTEAFF	TGTGCCAGCAGCCGGGTAGGGGACCGGGGGAGGACTGAAGCTTTCTTT
-	TRBV6-2/TRBV6-3	-	TRBJ2-7	CASSLTSGHPTYEQYF	TGTGCCAGCAGTCTAACGTCGGGACACCCTACCTACGAGCAGTACTTC
-	TRBV7-9	once	TRBJ2-5	CASSNGGSVVAQYF	TGTGCCAGCAGCAACGGCGGGTCGGTAGTGGCCCAGTACTTC
-	TRBV29-1	-	TRBJ1-1	CSVRTNRANTEAFF	TGCAGCGTGAGGACAAATCGGGCGAACACTGAAGCTTTCTTT
TRBD2	TRBV6-5	-	TRBJ2-7	CASSSPGTSGTYEQYF	TGTGCCAGCAGTTCCCCCGGGACTAGCGGGACATACGAGCAGTACTTC
TRBD2	TRBV4-1	-	TRBJ2-3	CASSQRRTSGRGDTQYF	TGCGCCAGCAGCCAAAGGCGGACTAGCGGGAGAGGAGATACGCAGTATTTT
-	TRBV19	-	TRBJ2-3	CASSTHTDTQYF	TGTGCCAGTAGCACTCACACAGATACGCAGTATTTT
-	TRBV7-7	-	TRBJ2-3	CASSGTGSSGDTQYF	TGTGCCAGCAGCGGAACCGGGAGTTCGGGAGATACGCAGTATTTT
TRBD2	TRBV20-1	-	TRBJ2-1	CSASGSGMGEQFF	TGCAGTGCTAGTGGTAGCGGGATGGGTGAGCAGTTCTTC
TRBD1	TRBV2	-	TRBJ1-1	CASIKTGVNTEAFF	TGTGCCAGCATCAAGACAGGGGTGAACACTGAAGCTTTCTTT
TRBD1	TRBV5-1	few	TRBJ1-1	CASSLETGGEAFF	TGCGCCAGCAGCTTGGAAACAGGGGGCGAAGCTTTCTTT
-	TRBV19	-	TRBJ1-6	CASSIGGVLNSPLHF	TGTGCCAGTAGTATAGGGGGGGTGTTGAATTCACCCCTCCACTTT
TRBD1	TRBV5-4	-	TRBJ1-1	CASSARQGSGTEAFF	TGTGCCAGCAGCGCTCGACAGGGCTCTGGCACTGAAGCTTTCTTT
TRBD1	TRBV28	-	TRBJ2-5	CASSFNRGNHQETQYF	TGTGCCAGCAGTTTCAACAGGGGAAACCATCAAGAGACCCAGTACTTC
-	TRBV7-2	-	TRBJ1-4	CASSLGGRNEKLFF	TGTGCCAGCAGCTTAGGGGGCAGAAATGAAAAACTGTTTTTT
TRBD2	TRBV18	-	TRBJ2-5	CASSPQRGLRETQYF	TGTGCCAGCTCACCCCAGCGGGGTCTACGAGAGACCCAGTACTTC
-	TRBV28	once	TRBJ2-7	CASRDYTYEQYF	TGTGCCAGCAGAGACTACACCTACGAGCAGTACTTC
-	TRBV5-6	-	TRBJ2-7	CASSLAGSRLQEQYF	TGTGCCAGCAGCTTGGCGGGGAGCAGACTGCAGGAGCAGTACTTC
TRBD2	TRBV24-1	few	TRBJ2-1	CATSEIAGATYNEQFF	TGTGCCACCAGTGAAATAGCGGGGGCCACCTACAATGAGCAGTTCTTC
TRBD1	TRBV19	few	TRBJ1-5	CASSPNRGSGNQPQHF	TGTGCCAGTAGCCCGAACAGGGGCTCAGGCAATCAGCCCCAGCATTTT
-	TRBV3-1/TRBV3-2	few	TRBJ1-1	CASSQDFGGPEAFF	TGTGCCAGCAGCCAAGATTTCGGGGGGCCTGAAGCTTTCTTT
-	TRBV29-1	-	TRBJ2-5	CSVEGPLPGVETQYF	TGCAGCGTTGAAGGCCCCCTGCCCGGTGTGGAGACCCAGTACTTC
-	TRBV12-5	-	TRBJ2-3	CASGLNFPTDTQYF	TGTGCTAGTGGTTTGAACTTTCCCACAGATACGCAGTATTTT
TRBD2	TRBV9	-	TRBJ2-7	CASSVAPSGDLYEQYF	TGTGCCAGCAGCGTAGCACCTAGCGGGGATCTCTACGAGCAGTACTTC
-	TRBV30	once	TRBJ1-2	CAWRDLGSRMGYTF	TGTGCCTGGAGGGACTTGGGATCTCGTATGGGCTACACCTTC